This T cell receptor (beta chain) emerged from a study of T cell responses to AZD1222 COVID-19 vaccine. Study-wide background: Pooling covered second doses at about 4 or about 12 weeks.

V lost 8 bases, J lost 8 bases, and 14 bases stayed unmatched. The CDR3 runs 14 residues. Germline V lookup: CDR1 SNHLY, CDR2 FYNNEI. A word on this clone: What it binds is not known.

Assay used: immunoSEQ multiplex PCR; TCRdb lists only in-frame clones, some missing. The sample contains approximately 90,000 clones, 80% to 90% of which appear only once. The study, taken as a whole, reports: The donors showed a predominance of white British ancestry and of females, with possible underestimation of clonal diversity. Variant regions that are unmutated are reportedly the target of nearly half of spike-specific TCRs. Spike-specific TCR breadth and depth grew following two AZD1222 doses.

The sample here was peripheral blood, taken on day 0 of AZD1222 vaccination. This TCR derives from an adult in good health. V is TRBV2 and J is TRBJ1-2; 7 bases line up with TRBD1. In nucleotides, the CDR3 is TGTGCCAGCCAGCCCGTCAGTGACAGGGACGGCTACACCTTC. Protein: CASQPVSDRDGYTF. Full variable domain (missing parts from reference TRBV2 and TRBJ1-2): EPEVTQTPSHQVTQMGQEVILRCVPISNHLYFYWYRQILGQKVEFLVSFYNNEISEKSEIFDDQFSVERPDGSNFTLKIRSTKLEDSAMYFCASQPVSDRDGYTFGSGTRLTVV.